Sequencing of this T cell receptor beta chain was carried out in a study of control samples from healthy donors and cancer patients. Generated by immunoSEQ multiplex PCR, the TCRdb table keeps only in-frame clones and is missing some. The table shows 200,000 to 250,000 clones, with around 94% occurring only once. This CDR3 has 11 residues. Germline CDR1 MNHEY, CDR2 SMNVEV (reference sequence). V was trimmed by 8 bases and J by 5 bases, leaving 8 bases between them. The sequencing input was blood. The chain is built from TRBV27 and TRBJ2-3; D not certain. This TCR came from a man aged 45-65 years in good health. The CDR3 DNA is TGTGCCAGCGAATTAGGAGATACGCAGTATTTT. Its translation: CASELGDTQYF.